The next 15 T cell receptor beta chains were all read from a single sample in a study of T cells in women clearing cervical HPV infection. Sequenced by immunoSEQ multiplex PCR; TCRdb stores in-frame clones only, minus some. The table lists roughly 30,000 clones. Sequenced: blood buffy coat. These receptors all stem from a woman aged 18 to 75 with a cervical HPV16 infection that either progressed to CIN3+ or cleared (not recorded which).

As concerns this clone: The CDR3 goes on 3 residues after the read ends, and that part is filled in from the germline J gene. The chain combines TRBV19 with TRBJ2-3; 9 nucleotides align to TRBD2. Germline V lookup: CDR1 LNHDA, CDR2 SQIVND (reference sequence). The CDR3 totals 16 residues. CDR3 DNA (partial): TGTGCCAGTAGTATTGGGGCTAGCGGGAAGGGGGAGACG. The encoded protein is CASSIGASGKGET. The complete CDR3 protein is CASSIGASGKGETQYF. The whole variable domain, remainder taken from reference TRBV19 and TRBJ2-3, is DGGITQSPKYLFRKEGQNVTLSCEQNLNHDAMYWYRQDPGQGLRLIYYSQIVNDFQKGDIAEGYSVSREKKESFPLTVTSAQKNPTAFYLCASSIGASGKGETQYFGPGTRLTVL.

CDR3 DNA (partial): TGTGCCAGCAGTGAACTCGGACAGGGCCCCTACGAG. The encoded protein is CASSELGQGPYE. From start to end, the CDR3 is CASSELGQGPYEQYF. This chain uses TRBV6-1 with TRBJ2-7, with 8 bases aligning to TRBD1. The read ends 3 residues before the CDR3 terminus; that terminus is restored from the germline J gene. The CDR3 sequence is 15 residues long. Germline CDR1 is MNHNS and CDR2 is SASEGT. V lost 2 bases, J lost 2 bases, and 5 bases stayed unmatched.

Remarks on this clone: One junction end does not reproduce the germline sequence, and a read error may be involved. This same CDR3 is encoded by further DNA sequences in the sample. CDR3 bases read: TGTGCCAGCGGATCCAGGGGTCGGGGAAACACT. Translating it yields CASGSRGRGNT. The CDR3 in full is CASGSRGRGNTIYF. This chain connects TRBV7-9 to TRBJ1-3, with D possibly TRBD1 on 6 matching bases. The read gets to within 3 residues of the CDR3 end, and the germline J gene fills in the rest. This CDR3 is 14 amino acids long. The germline V gene encodes CDR1 SEHNR and CDR2 FQNEAQ (reference sequence).

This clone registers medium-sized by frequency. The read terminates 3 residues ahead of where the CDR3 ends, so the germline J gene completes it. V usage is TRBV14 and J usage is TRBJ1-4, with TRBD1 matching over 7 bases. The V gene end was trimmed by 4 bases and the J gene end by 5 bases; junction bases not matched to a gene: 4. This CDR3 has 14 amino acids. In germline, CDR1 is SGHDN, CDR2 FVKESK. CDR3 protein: CASSRPGQNEKLFF. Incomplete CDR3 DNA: TGTGCCAGCAGCCGCCCGGGACAGAATGAAAAA. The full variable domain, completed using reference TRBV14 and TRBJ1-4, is EAGVTQFPSHSVIEKGQTVTLRCDPISGHDNLYWYRRVMGKEIKFLLHFVKESKQDESGMPNNRFLAERTGGTYSTLKVQPAELEDSGVYFCASSRPGQNEKLFFGSGTQLSVL.

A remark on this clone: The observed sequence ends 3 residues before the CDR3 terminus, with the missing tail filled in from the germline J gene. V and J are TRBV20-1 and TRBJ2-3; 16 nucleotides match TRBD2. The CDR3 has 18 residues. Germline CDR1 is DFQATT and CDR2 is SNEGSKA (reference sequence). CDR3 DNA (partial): TGCAGTGCCACCGAGGACAGACCGGGGACTAGCGGGAGGGCCACG. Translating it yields CSATEDRPGTSGRAT. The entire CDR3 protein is CSATEDRPGTSGRATQYF.

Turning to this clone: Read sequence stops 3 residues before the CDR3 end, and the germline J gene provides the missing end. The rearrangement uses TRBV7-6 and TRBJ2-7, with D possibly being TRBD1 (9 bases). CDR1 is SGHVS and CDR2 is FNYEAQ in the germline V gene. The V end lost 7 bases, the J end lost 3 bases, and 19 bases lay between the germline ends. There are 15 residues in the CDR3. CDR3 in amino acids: CASTEGTGTSYEQYF. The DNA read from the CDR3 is TGTGCCAGCACCGAGGGGACAGGGACTAGCTACGAG.

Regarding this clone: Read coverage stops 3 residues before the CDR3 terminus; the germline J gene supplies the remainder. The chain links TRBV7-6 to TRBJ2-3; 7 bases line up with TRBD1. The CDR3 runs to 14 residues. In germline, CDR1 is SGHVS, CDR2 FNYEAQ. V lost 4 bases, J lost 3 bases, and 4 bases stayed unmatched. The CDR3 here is CASSSRTGTDTQYF. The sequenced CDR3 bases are TGTGCCAGCAGCTCCCGGACAGGAACAGATACG. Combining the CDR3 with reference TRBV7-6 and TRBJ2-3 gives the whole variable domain GAGVSQSPRYKVTKRGQDVALRCDPISGHVSLYWYRQALGQGPEFLTYFNYEAQQDKSGLPNDRFSAERPEGSISTLTIQRTEQRDSAMYRCASSSRTGTDTQYFGPGTRLTVL.

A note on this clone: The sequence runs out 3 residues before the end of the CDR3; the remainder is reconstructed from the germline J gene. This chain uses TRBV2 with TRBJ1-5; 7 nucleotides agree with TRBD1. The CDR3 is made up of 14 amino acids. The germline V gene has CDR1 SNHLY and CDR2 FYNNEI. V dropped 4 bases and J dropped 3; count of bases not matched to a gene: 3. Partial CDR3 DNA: TGTGCCAGCAGTGGGCAGGGGGTCAATCAGCCC. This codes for CASSGQGVNQP. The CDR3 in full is CASSGQGVNQPQHF. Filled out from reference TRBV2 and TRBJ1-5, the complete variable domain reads EPEVTQTPSHQVTQMGQEVILRCVPISNHLYFYWYRQILGQKVEFLVSFYNNEISEKSEIFDDQFSVERPDGSNFTLKIRSTKLEDSAMYFCASSGQGVNQPQHFGDGTRLSIL.

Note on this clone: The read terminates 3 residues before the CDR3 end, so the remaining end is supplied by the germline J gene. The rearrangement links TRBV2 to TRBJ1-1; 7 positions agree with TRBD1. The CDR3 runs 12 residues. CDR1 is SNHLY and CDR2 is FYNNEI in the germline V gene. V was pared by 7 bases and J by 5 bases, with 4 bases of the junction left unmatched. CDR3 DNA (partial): TGTGCCAGCAAATTGACAGGGACTGAA. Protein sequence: CASKLTGTE. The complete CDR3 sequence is CASKLTGTEAFF.

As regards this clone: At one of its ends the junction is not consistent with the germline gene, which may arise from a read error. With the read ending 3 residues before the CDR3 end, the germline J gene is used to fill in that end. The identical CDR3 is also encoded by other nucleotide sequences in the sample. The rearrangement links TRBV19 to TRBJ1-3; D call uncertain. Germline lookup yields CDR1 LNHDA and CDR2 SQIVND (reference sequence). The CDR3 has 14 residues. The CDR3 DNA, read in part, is TGTGCCAGTAGTATAAGGAGGGCAGGAAACACG. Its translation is CASSIRRAGNT. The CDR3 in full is CASSIRRAGNTIYF.

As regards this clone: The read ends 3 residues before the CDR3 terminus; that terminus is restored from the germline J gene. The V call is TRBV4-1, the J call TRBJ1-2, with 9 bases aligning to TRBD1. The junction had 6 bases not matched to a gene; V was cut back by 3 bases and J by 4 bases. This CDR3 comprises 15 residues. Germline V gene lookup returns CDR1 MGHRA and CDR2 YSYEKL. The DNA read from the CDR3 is TGCGCCAGCAGCCAGGAGGACAGGGGATCCTATGGC. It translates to CASSQEDRGSYG. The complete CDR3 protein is CASSQEDRGSYGYTF.

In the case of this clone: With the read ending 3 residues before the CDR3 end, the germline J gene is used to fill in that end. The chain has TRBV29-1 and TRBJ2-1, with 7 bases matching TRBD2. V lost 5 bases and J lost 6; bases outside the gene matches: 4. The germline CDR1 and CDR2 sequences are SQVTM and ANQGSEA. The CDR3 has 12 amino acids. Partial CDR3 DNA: TGCAGCGTTCGTGGGACTACCAATGAG. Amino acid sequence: CSVRGTTNE. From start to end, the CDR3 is CSVRGTTNEQFF.

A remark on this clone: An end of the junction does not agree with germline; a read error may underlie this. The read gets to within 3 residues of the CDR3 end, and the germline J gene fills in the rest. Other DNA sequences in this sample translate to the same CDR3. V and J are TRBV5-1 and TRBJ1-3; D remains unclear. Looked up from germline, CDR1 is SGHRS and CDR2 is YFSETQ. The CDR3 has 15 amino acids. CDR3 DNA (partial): TGCGCCAGCAGCCTTGGGTCCGCGGCTGGAAACACA. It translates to CASSLGSAAGNT. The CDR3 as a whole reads CASSLGSAAGNTIYF.

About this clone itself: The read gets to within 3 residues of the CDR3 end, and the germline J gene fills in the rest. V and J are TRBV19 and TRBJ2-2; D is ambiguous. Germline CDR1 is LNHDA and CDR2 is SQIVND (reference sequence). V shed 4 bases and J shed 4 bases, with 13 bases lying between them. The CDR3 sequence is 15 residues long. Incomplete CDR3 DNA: TGTGCCAGTAGTACCTCCCCCGGTGGCACCGGGGAG. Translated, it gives CASSTSPGGTGE. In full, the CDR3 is CASSTSPGGTGELFF.

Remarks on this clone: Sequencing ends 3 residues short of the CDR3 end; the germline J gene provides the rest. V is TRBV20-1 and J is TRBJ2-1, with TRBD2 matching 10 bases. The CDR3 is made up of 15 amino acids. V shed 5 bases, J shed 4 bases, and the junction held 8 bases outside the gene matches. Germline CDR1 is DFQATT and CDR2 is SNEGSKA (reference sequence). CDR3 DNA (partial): TGCAGTGCTCCCCCTCAGCGGGAGGGATACAATGAG. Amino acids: CSAPPQREGYNE. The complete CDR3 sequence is CSAPPQREGYNEQFF.